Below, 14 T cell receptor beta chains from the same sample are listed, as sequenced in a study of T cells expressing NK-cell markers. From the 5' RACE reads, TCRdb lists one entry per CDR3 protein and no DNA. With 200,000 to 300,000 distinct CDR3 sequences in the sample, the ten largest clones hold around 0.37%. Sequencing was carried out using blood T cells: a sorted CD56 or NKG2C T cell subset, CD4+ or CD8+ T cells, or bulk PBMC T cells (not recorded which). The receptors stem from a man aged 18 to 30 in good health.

The CDR3 sequence is CASSHNRFLDTEAFF. The rearrangement joins TRBV6-2 or TRBV6-3 to TRBJ1-1. This CDR3 spans 15 amino acids. Germline loops: CDR1 MNHEY, CDR2 SVGEGT.

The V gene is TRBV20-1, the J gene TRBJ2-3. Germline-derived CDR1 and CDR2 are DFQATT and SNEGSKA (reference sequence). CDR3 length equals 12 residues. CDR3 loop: CSARKPADTQYF.

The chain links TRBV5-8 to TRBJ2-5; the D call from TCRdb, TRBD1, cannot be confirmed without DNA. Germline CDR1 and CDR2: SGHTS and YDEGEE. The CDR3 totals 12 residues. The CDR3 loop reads CASSPVAETQYF.

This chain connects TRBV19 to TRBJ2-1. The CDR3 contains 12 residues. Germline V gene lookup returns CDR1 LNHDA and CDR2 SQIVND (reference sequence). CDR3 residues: CASTQTWGEQFF.

CDR3 region: CASSNELGSTPGSCFF. The chain links TRBV21-1 to TRBJ2-2; checking the TCRdb D call of TRBD2 is not possible without DNA. TRBV21-1 represents a pseudogene. The CDR3 contains 16 residues.

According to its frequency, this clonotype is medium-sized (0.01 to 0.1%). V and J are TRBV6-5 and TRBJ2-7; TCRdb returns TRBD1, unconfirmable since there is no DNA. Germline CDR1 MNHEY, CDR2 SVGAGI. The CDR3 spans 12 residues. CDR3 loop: CASSYGPTEQYF.

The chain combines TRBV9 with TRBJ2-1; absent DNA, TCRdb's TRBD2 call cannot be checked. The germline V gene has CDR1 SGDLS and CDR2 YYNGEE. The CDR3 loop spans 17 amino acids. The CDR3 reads CASSVASGLALYNEQFF.

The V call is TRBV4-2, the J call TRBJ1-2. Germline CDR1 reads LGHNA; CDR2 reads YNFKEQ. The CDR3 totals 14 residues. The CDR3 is CASSREKIHYGYTF.

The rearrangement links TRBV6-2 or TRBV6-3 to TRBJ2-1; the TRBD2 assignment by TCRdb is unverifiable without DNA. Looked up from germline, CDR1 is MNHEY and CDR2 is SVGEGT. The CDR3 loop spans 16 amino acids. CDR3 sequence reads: CASSATSGRRNNEQFF.

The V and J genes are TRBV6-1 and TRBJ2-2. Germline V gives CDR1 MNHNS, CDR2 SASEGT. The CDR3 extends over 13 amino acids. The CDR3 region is CASRNGWSGELFF.

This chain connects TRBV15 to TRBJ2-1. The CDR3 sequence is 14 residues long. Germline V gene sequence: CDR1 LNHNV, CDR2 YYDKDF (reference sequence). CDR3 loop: CATSRDLGVGEQFF.

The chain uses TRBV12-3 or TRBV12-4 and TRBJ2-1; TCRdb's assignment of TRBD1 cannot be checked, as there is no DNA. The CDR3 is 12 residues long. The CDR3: CASKAGGNEQFF.

The CDR3 loop reads CASSQPFSSSDQPQHF. This rearrangement joins TRBV4-1 to TRBJ1-5. Germline-derived CDR1 and CDR2 are MGHRA and YSYEKL. CDR3 size: 16 residues.

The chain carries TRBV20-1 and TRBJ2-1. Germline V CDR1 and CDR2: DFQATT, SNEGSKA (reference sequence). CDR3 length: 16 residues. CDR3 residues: CSACLFSLSPYNEQFF.